This TCR beta chain came from a study of human T cells and chemical hapten exposure. The library labeled individual cDNA molecules by adding unique molecular identifiers to them. In the original processing: Counts of TCRs in each sample centred on a median of around 96,000 and extended from approximately 20,000 to 700,000. In TCRdb, the 5' RACE reads were re-called with MiXCR into one record per CDR3 protein. The V and J calls here are based on TCRdb, not the publication. There are under 85,000 distinct CDR3 sequences in the sample; 6.5% to 8.5% occur only once, and under 3% lies in the top ten. Per germline, CDR1 MNHEY and CDR2 SVGEGT. The CDR3 has 18 residues. Trimming took 7 bases from V and 6 from J; bases not matched to a gene: 19. Unseparated into fractions, whole blood served as the source from which total RNA was extracted. Points on this clonotype: Its antigen is not identified.

Study observations and caveats: Unchanged with DPC sensitization were TCRs above 1 in 1000 frequency.

This TCR derives from a male donor in good health. This chain uses TRBV6-2 or TRBV6-3 with TRBJ2-2; 8 bases agree with TRBD1. CDR3 DNA sequence: TGTGCCAGCAACCACCAACTAAGTCGGACAGGGAAAGCCGGGGAGCTGTTTTTT. It is translated as CASNHQLSRTGKAGELFF.